This entry features one T cell receptor (beta chain) sequence. The antigen is unknown. Other DNA sequences from this sample encode an identical CDR3 as well. The data stem from a study of cytomegalovirus exposure and HLA in healthy donors. Findings and limits, study-wide: A cluster of highly shared sequence variants was likely a sequencing artifact. Common viral pathogens seemed, in a later analysis, to connect with several of the most significant clusters. With further analysis later on, most CMV-associated TCR beta chains appeared HLA-restricted. It was reported that the classifier diagnosed cytomegalovirus status with high specificity and sensitivity in both the original and validation cohorts.

CDR3 size: 17 residues. The germline V gene has CDR1 LGHNA and CDR2 YSLEER. Losses at the gene ends were 0 bases for V and 3 bases for J; bases not matched to a gene: 7. Amplification used 60 Vbeta primers and 13 Jbeta primers. TCRdb's table, derived via immunoSEQ multiplex PCR, lists solely in-frame clones and lacks some. The listing contains about 110,000 clones. This sequence originates from a man aged 25-45 years in good health and CMV-seronegative. Sequencing was done on a sample of PBMCs. The chain carries TRBV4-3 and TRBJ2-5, with 10 positions matching TRBD2. CDR3: CASSQDRALAGKETQYF. The CDR3 DNA is TGCGCCAGCAGCCAAGATCGGGCACTAGCGGGGAAAGAGACCCAGTACTTC.